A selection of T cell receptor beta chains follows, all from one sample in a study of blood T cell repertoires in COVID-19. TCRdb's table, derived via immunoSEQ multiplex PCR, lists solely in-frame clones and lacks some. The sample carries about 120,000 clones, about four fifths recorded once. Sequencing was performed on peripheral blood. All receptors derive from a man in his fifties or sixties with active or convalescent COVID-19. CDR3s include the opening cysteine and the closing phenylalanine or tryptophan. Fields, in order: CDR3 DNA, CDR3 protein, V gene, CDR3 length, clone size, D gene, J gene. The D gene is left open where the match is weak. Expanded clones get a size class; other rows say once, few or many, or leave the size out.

cdr3_nt: TGCGCCAGCAGCCAAGATTACAGAACCCAAGAGACCCAGTACTTC
cdr3_aa: CASSQDYRTQETQYF
v_call: TRBV4-3
cdr3_length: 15
clone_size: NA
d_call: NA
j_call: TRBJ2-5

cdr3_nt: TGCGCCAGCAGCTTTATTGGGGGCATTGGGAACACTGAAGCTTTCTTT
cdr3_aa: CASSFIGGIGNTEAFF
v_call: TRBV5-1
cdr3_length: 16
clone_size: NA
d_call: NA
j_call: TRBJ1-1

cdr3_nt: TGTGCCAGCAGTGATTATTTCCAAGAGACCCAGTACTTC
cdr3_aa: CASSDYFQETQYF
v_call: TRBV2
cdr3_length: 13
clone_size: NA
d_call: NA
j_call: TRBJ2-5

cdr3_nt: TGTGCCAGCCGGCCGACTTACTCGGGAGATACGCAGTATTTT
cdr3_aa: CASRPTYSGDTQYF
v_call: TRBV6-5
cdr3_length: 14
clone_size: once
d_call: NA
j_call: TRBJ2-3

cdr3_nt: TGTGCCTGGAGTGTCGGCAGGGGCAATGAGCAGTTCTTC
cdr3_aa: CAWSVGRGNEQFF
v_call: TRBV30
cdr3_length: 13
clone_size: NA
d_call: NA
j_call: TRBJ2-1

cdr3_nt: TGTGCCAGCAGCTCCCGGGACAACTCCTACAATGAGCAGTTCTTC
cdr3_aa: CASSSRDNSYNEQFF
v_call: TRBV7-9
cdr3_length: 15
clone_size: few
d_call: NA
j_call: TRBJ2-1

cdr3_nt: TGTGCCAGCAGGATGAATTTTAGGGGACTAGCGGGAGAAACCTACAATGAGCAGTTCTTC
cdr3_aa: CASRMNFRGLAGETYNEQFF
v_call: TRBV2
cdr3_length: 20
clone_size: NA
d_call: TRBD2
j_call: TRBJ2-1

cdr3_nt: TGTGCCAGCAGTTCACTTGAAGCGGGAGGCTACAATGAGCAGTTCTTC
cdr3_aa: CASSSLEAGGYNEQFF
v_call: TRBV28
cdr3_length: 16
clone_size: NA
d_call: TRBD2
j_call: TRBJ2-1

cdr3_nt: TGTGCCAGCAGTCAATCCCGGGACTGGAAAAACATTCAGTACTTC
cdr3_aa: CASSQSRDWKNIQYF
v_call: TRBV28
cdr3_length: 15
clone_size: NA
d_call: NA
j_call: TRBJ2-4

cdr3_nt: TGTGCCAGCAGCCCGGGACTTAATAACTATGGCTACACCTTC
cdr3_aa: CASSPGLNNYGYTF
v_call: TRBV9
cdr3_length: 14
clone_size: once
d_call: NA
j_call: TRBJ1-2

cdr3_nt: TGTGCCAGTAGTATAGGCCGACGGGCTGAAGCTTTCTTT
cdr3_aa: CASSIGRRAEAFF
v_call: TRBV19
cdr3_length: 13
clone_size: NA
d_call: NA
j_call: TRBJ1-1

cdr3_nt: TGTGCCAGCAGCCCTGTCGTAACGGGCACTGAAGCTTTCTTT
cdr3_aa: CASSPVVTGTEAFF
v_call: TRBV7-2
cdr3_length: 14
clone_size: NA
d_call: NA
j_call: TRBJ1-1

cdr3_nt: TGTGCCAGCAGCCATGCCTCACGCGAAGCCAAAAACATTCAGTACTTC
cdr3_aa: CASSHASREAKNIQYF
v_call: TRBV4-2
cdr3_length: 16
clone_size: NA
d_call: NA
j_call: TRBJ2-4

cdr3_nt: TGTGCCAGCAGCCAGACAGGCATCTCTGGGGCCAACGTCCTGACTTTC
cdr3_aa: CASSQTGISGANVLTF
v_call: TRBV6-4
cdr3_length: 16
clone_size: NA
d_call: NA
j_call: TRBJ2-6

cdr3_nt: TGTGCCAGCAGCCCAAGCCGGTTTTACGAGCAGTACTTC
cdr3_aa: CASSPSRFYEQYF
v_call: TRBV9
cdr3_length: 13
clone_size: NA
d_call: NA
j_call: TRBJ2-7

cdr3_nt: TGTGCCAGCAGTTTATTACAGAAGTATGGCTACACCTTC
cdr3_aa: CASSLLQKYGYTF
v_call: TRBV28
cdr3_length: 13
clone_size: NA
d_call: NA
j_call: TRBJ1-2

cdr3_nt: TGTGCCAGCAGTTCAACAGGGGGCGGTCAGCCCCAGCATTTT
cdr3_aa: CASSSTGGGQPQHF
v_call: TRBV28
cdr3_length: 14
clone_size: NA
d_call: TRBD1
j_call: TRBJ1-5

cdr3_nt: TGTGCCAGCAGCTTATCGGGGAACACTGAAGCTTTCTTT
cdr3_aa: CASSLSGNTEAFF
v_call: TRBV9
cdr3_length: 13
clone_size: NA
d_call: NA
j_call: TRBJ1-1

cdr3_nt: TGTGCCATCAGTGCTAGCGGGAGGCCGGGATCCTACGAGCAGTACTTC
cdr3_aa: CAISASGRPGSYEQYF
v_call: TRBV10-3
cdr3_length: 16
clone_size: NA
d_call: TRBD2
j_call: TRBJ2-7

cdr3_nt: TGTGCCAGCAGCAAAAGGAGCGATAGACAGCTTCTAAATCAGCCCCAGCATTTT
cdr3_aa: CASSKRSDRQLLNQPQHF
v_call: TRBV21-1
cdr3_length: 18
clone_size: NA
d_call: NA
j_call: TRBJ1-5

cdr3_nt: TGTGCCAGCAGCGTTGACCGGGAGGACCCTCAGCAGTACTTC
cdr3_aa: CASSVDREDPQQYF
v_call: TRBV9
cdr3_length: 14
clone_size: NA
d_call: TRBD2
j_call: TRBJ2-7

cdr3_nt: TGTGCCAGCAGTCGCGGACAGGGGTACTACGAGCAGTACTTC
cdr3_aa: CASSRGQGYYEQYF
v_call: TRBV6-5
cdr3_length: 14
clone_size: NA
d_call: TRBD1
j_call: TRBJ2-7

cdr3_nt: TGTGCCTGGAAAGGGGCGCGAGCTTTCTTT
cdr3_aa: CAWKGARAFF
v_call: TRBV30
cdr3_length: 10
clone_size: few
d_call: NA
j_call: TRBJ1-1

cdr3_nt: TGTGCCAGCAGTTTAGGGACTAATTACGAGCAGTACTTC
cdr3_aa: CASSLGTNYEQYF
v_call: TRBV12-3/TRBV12-4
cdr3_length: 13
clone_size: NA
d_call: NA
j_call: TRBJ2-7